This T cell receptor (beta chain) stems from a study of shared clonotypes between healthy human individuals. Study-level results: Rarefaction analysis demonstrated incomplete sorted-subset sequencing notwithstanding large depth. Genetic and exposure-history diversity was limited by the few donors.

To note about this clone: The antigen is undetermined.

The authors split each subset's genomic DNA evenly across several immunoSEQ plates. Profiled with immunoSEQ multiplex PCR; TCRdb holds only in-frame clones, not every one. The table lists some 1.5 million clones, roughly 96% of them singletons, with approximately 1.1% in the top ten. Healthy HIV-negative adults with no recent acute infections or vaccinations were recruited as donors. Germline V gives CDR1 SEHNR, CDR2 FQNEAQ (reference sequence). V was cut by 5 bases and J by 7 bases, with 14 bases left in between. This CDR3 has 14 amino acids. This receptor was taken from a man aged 25 to 40 in good health. The chain is built from TRBV7-9 and TRBJ1-4; D may be TRBD1 (5 bases). The sample comprised naive CD4+ T cells sorted from blood. Sample subset: CD45RA+ positively selected. DNA of the CDR3: TGTGCCAGCAGCCTCGGGGCAGAGACTGAAAAACTGTTTTTT. Translated, it gives CASSLGAETEKLFF.